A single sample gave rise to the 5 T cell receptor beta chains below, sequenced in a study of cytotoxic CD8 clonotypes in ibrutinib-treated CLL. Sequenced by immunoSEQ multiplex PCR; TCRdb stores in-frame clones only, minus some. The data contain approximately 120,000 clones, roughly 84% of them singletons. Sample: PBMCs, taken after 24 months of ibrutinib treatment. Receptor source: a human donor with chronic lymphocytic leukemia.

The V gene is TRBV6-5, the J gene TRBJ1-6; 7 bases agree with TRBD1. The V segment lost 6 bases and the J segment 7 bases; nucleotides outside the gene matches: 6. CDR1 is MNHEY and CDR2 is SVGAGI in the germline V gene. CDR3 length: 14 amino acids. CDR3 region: CASSSRQGNSPLHF. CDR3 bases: TGTGCCAGCAGCTCCCGACAGGGAAATTCACCCCTCCACTTT.

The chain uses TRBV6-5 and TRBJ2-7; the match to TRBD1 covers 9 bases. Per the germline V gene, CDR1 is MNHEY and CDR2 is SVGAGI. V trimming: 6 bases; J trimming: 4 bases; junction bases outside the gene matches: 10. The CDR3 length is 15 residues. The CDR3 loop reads CASSRGQGYPYEQYF. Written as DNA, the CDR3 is TGTGCCAGCAGCCGGGGACAGGGATACCCTTACGAGCAGTACTTC.

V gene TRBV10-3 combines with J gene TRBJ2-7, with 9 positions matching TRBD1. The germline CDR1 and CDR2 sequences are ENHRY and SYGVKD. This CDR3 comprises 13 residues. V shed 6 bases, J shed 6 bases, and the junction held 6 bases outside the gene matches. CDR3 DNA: TGTGCCATCAGGACGGGACAGGGTACCGAGCAGTACTTC. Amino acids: CAIRTGQGTEQYF.

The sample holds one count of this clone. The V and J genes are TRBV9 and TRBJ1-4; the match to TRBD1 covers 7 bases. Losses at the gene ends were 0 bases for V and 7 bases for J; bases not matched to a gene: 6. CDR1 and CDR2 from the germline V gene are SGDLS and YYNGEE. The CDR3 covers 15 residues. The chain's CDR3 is CASSVGQGVSEKLFF. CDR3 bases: TGTGCCAGCAGCGTAGGGCAGGGGGTGTCTGAAAAACTGTTTTTT.

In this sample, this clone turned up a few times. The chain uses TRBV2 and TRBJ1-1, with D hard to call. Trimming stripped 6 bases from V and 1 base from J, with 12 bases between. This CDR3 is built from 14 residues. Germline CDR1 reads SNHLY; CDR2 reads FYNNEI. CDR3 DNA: TGTGCCAGCAGAGGACCGTACCGGAACACTGAAGCTTTCTTT. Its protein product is CASRGPYRNTEAFF.